Listed below are T cell receptor beta chains from one sample, sequenced in a study of T cell responses to AZD1222 COVID-19 vaccine. Generated by immunoSEQ multiplex PCR, the TCRdb table keeps only in-frame clones and is missing some. The data show 150,000 to 190,000 clones, with 75% to 90% seen just once and roughly 7% held by the top ten. Sequencing was performed on peripheral blood, taken after recovery from COVID-19. The receptors derive from an adult who had recovered from COVID-19. Each CDR3 is given with its conserved first and last residue. Fields, in order: J gene, V gene, CDR3 protein.

J gene: TRBJ2-1
V gene: TRBV10-3
CDR3 protein: CAISENPTVNEQFF

J gene: TRBJ2-6
V gene: TRBV4-1
CDR3 protein: CASSQRDQTLPGANVLTF

J gene: TRBJ2-3
V gene: TRBV5-4
CDR3 protein: CASSPGGAGGADTQYF

J gene: TRBJ2-5
V gene: TRBV27
CDR3 protein: CASSPRTGPKETQYF

J gene: TRBJ2-2
V gene: TRBV29-1
CDR3 protein: CSVRDRGRAGELFF

J gene: TRBJ1-4
V gene: TRBV7-9
CDR3 protein: CASSLGQGRATNEKLFF

J gene: TRBJ2-7
V gene: TRBV7-2
CDR3 protein: CASSLAGTSAYEQYF

J gene: TRBJ1-1
V gene: TRBV5-4
CDR3 protein: CASRSGGGGGGGTEAFF

J gene: TRBJ2-7
V gene: TRBV5-8
CDR3 protein: CASSLGAYDWSCEQYF

J gene: TRBJ2-4
V gene: TRBV27
CDR3 protein: CASSLLREQGKNIQYF

J gene: TRBJ2-3
V gene: TRBV5-1
CDR3 protein: CASSLSGRPDTQYF

J gene: TRBJ2-3
V gene: TRBV5-4
CDR3 protein: CASSLVGRLSTDTQYF

J gene: TRBJ1-5
V gene: TRBV27
CDR3 protein: CASSLTQGLGNQPQHF

J gene: TRBJ2-7
V gene: TRBV11-2
CDR3 protein: CASSRLGQLPSYEQYF

J gene: TRBJ2-3
V gene: TRBV3-1/TRBV3-2
CDR3 protein: CASSQGQGSDTQYF

J gene: TRBJ1-1
V gene: TRBV7-9
CDR3 protein: CASSLADRETAGAFF

J gene: TRBJ1-2
V gene: TRBV9
CDR3 protein: CASSAEAGPFGGGYTF

J gene: TRBJ2-3
V gene: TRBV20-1
CDR3 protein: CSASGDTQYF

J gene: TRBJ1-1
V gene: TRBV28
CDR3 protein: CASSSFPEGSREAFF

J gene: TRBJ2-7
V gene: TRBV6-6
CDR3 protein: CASSGDRARVQYF

J gene: TRBJ1-2
V gene: TRBV5-6
CDR3 protein: CASSPDRTNYGYTF

J gene: TRBJ1-1
V gene: TRBV6-5
CDR3 protein: CATLDRGYTEAFF

J gene: TRBJ2-3
V gene: TRBV19
CDR3 protein: CASSANFFGQGAADTQYF

J gene: TRBJ1-6
V gene: TRBV5-6
CDR3 protein: CASSLEGVHYNSPLHF

J gene: TRBJ2-2
V gene: TRBV5-4
CDR3 protein: CAMRQANTGELFF

J gene: TRBJ1-1
V gene: TRBV28
CDR3 protein: CASLTYGMNTEAFF

J gene: TRBJ1-6
V gene: TRBV5-1
CDR3 protein: CASSWTGEDNSPLHF

J gene: TRBJ2-7
V gene: TRBV6-2/TRBV6-3
CDR3 protein: CASSSLNRQGNYEQYF

J gene: TRBJ2-5
V gene: TRBV3-1/TRBV3-2
CDR3 protein: CASSQWTSGGQETQYF

J gene: TRBJ2-2
V gene: TRBV5-1
CDR3 protein: CASSGLGISGTGELFF

J gene: TRBJ2-3
V gene: TRBV7-9
CDR3 protein: CASSLTSRRTDTQYF

J gene: TRBJ1-2
V gene: TRBV5-1
CDR3 protein: CASSSWQNLSNYGYTF

J gene: TRBJ1-1
V gene: TRBV6-5
CDR3 protein: CASHPSPGNTEAFF

J gene: TRBJ2-5
V gene: TRBV2
CDR3 protein: CASTRRDNQETQYF

J gene: TRBJ1-6
V gene: TRBV5-1
CDR3 protein: CASSLAGQGNNSPLHF

J gene: TRBJ2-2
V gene: TRBV6-2/TRBV6-3
CDR3 protein: CASSKGQGATYTGELFF

J gene: TRBJ1-1
V gene: TRBV11-2
CDR3 protein: CASSLGRNTEAFF

J gene: TRBJ1-5
V gene: TRBV19
CDR3 protein: CASSVGVLSNQPQHF

J gene: TRBJ1-6
V gene: TRBV9
CDR3 protein: CASSGVGAGQGASPLHF

J gene: TRBJ2-1
V gene: TRBV11-2
CDR3 protein: CASSPDSSYNEQFF

J gene: TRBJ1-2
V gene: TRBV11-2
CDR3 protein: CASSFYSSRSGYTF

J gene: TRBJ1-1
V gene: TRBV7-3
CDR3 protein: CASSVTGGETEAFF

J gene: TRBJ2-7
V gene: TRBV5-8
CDR3 protein: CASSHGTGYEQYF

J gene: TRBJ1-1
V gene: TRBV7-9
CDR3 protein: CASSLGTPNTEAFF

J gene: TRBJ1-2
V gene: TRBV7-8
CDR3 protein: CASSPDRSNYGYTF

J gene: TRBJ2-7
V gene: TRBV7-9
CDR3 protein: CASSPGGVTYF

J gene: TRBJ1-4
V gene: TRBV2
CDR3 protein: CASSREGREKLFF

J gene: TRBJ2-5
V gene: TRBV4-2
CDR3 protein: CASSQGLAGGEETQYF

J gene: TRBJ2-7
V gene: TRBV9
CDR3 protein: CASSPGQVSSYEQYF

J gene: TRBJ2-1
V gene: TRBV7-8
CDR3 protein: CASSLREDLQEQFF

J gene: TRBJ2-2
V gene: TRBV27
CDR3 protein: CASSKLGDTGELFF

J gene: TRBJ2-2
V gene: TRBV5-1
CDR3 protein: CASSLTSGTSNTGELFF

J gene: TRBJ2-5
V gene: TRBV3-1/TRBV3-2
CDR3 protein: CASSRREGRGETQYF

J gene: TRBJ2-6
V gene: TRBV28
CDR3 protein: CASSPRQGLGANVLTF

J gene: TRBJ1-6
V gene: TRBV2
CDR3 protein: CASNEMGQFDSPLHF

J gene: TRBJ2-2
V gene: TRBV28
CDR3 protein: CASSWGVLVTGELFF

J gene: TRBJ1-5
V gene: TRBV6-2/TRBV6-3
CDR3 protein: CASSYRGLNQPQHF

J gene: TRBJ2-2
V gene: TRBV19
CDR3 protein: CASSMGQGTGTGELFF

J gene: TRBJ1-5
V gene: TRBV2
CDR3 protein: CASSELGLGNQPQHF